The sequence of this T cell receptor beta chain was determined in a study of cytomegalovirus exposure and HLA in healthy donors. The CDR3 has 15 amino acids. V was trimmed by 3 bases and J by 2 bases, leaving 15 bases between them. Germline CDR1 is SGDLS and CDR2 is YYNGEE. Measured with immunoSEQ multiplex PCR; TCRdb has only the in-frame clones, and not every one. Here the sample spans approximately 270,000 clones, roughly 87% being singletons. This chain connects TRBV9 to TRBJ2-7; D unclear. This clonotype was sampled from a man between 18 and 35 years old in good health and CMV-seropositive. Sequencing was performed on PBMCs. In DNA form, the CDR3 reads TGTGCCAGCAGCGCCGGCCCAACCGTCACCTACGAGCAGTACTTC. Amino acids: CASSAGPTVTYEQYF. Using reference TRBV9 and TRBJ2-7 for the parts outside the CDR3, the full variable domain is DSGVTQTPKHLITATGQRVTLRCSPRSGDLSVYWYQQSLDQGLQFLIQYYNGEERAKGNILERFSAQQFPDLHSELNLSSLELGDSALYFCASSAGPTVTYEQYFGPGTRLTVT.